Listed here are 8 T cell receptor beta chains from one sample, sequenced in a study of shared clonotypes between healthy human individuals (dated by TCRdb to 2018 to 2020). The library was built by means of the immunoSEQ multiplex PCR assay. Imported from immuneACCESS, the table was reduced by TCRdb to in-frame sequences with V and J called. These copies leave out some clones; in studies compared against another copy, an unresolved V gene accounts for under half, and the cause of the remainder is not known. Across this sample there are some 2,100,000 clones, with about 94% seen only once. Around 0.13% of the sample lies in the top ten. The sample comprised naive CD4+ T cells sorted from blood. The sample's cell subset or site label, decoded: CD45RA+ positively selected. These receptors were collected from a man younger than 35 in good health.

In regard to this clone: The same CDR3 arises from other DNA sequences in this sample as well. V is TRBV18 and J is TRBJ2-2; D unclear. Trimming took off 3 bases at V and 0 bases at J, with 8 bases between the two ends. Germline V CDR1 and CDR2: KGHSH, LQKENI. The CDR3 extends over 15 amino acids. This chain's CDR3 is CASSPTGTNTGELFF. CDR3 bases: TGTGCCAGCTCACCGACCGGAACGAACACCGGGGAGCTGTTTTTT.

The V and J genes are TRBV4-1 and TRBJ1-1; D remains unclear. The CDR3 spans 15 residues. CDR1 and CDR2 (germline): MGHRA, YSYEKL. Trimming took 5 bases from V and 8 from J, leaving 21 bases between them. The CDR3 region has the DNA TGCGCCAGCAGCGGCCTGCTCCGGGCCGTGACCGAAGCTTTCTTT. Encoded protein: CASSGLLRAVTEAFF.

This clone was counted once. The rearrangement links TRBV7-9 to TRBJ1-2, with 11 bases lining up with TRBD1. Germline CDR1 and CDR2: SEHNR and FQNEAQ (reference sequence). The CDR3 covers 16 residues. V gave up 5 bases and J gave up 8 bases; unmatched junction bases: 13. DNA of the CDR3: TGTGCCAGCAGCGGGACAGGGGGTCGCGCGGAAGTCGGCTACACCTTC. Protein sequence: CASSGTGGRAEVGYTF.

The genes are TRBV19 and TRBJ1-6; D ambiguous. CDR3 size: 15 residues. V shed 7 bases and J shed 4 bases, with 14 bases lying between them. The germline V gene encodes CDR1 LNHDA and CDR2 SQIVND (reference sequence). CDR3 region: CASTAFDGYNSPLHF. The CDR3 DNA reads as TGTGCCAGTACTGCCTTCGACGGATATAATTCACCCCTCCACTTT.

This sequence joins TRBV29-1 and TRBJ2-5; possible D gene TRBD1, 5 bases. The CDR3 has 16 residues. Deletions cut 1 base from V and 4 bases from J, with 19 bases between. CDR1 is SQVTM, CDR2 ANQGSEA, per germline. CDR3: CSVEGFGQKTGETQYF. CDR3 nucleotides: TGCAGCGTTGAAGGGTTCGGACAAAAGACGGGAGAGACCCAGTACTTC. The full variable domain, its missing parts supplied by reference TRBV29-1 and TRBJ2-5, is SAVISQKPSRDICQRGTSLTIQCQVDSQVTMMFWYRQQPGQSLTLIATANQGSEATYESGFVIDKFPISRPNLTFSTLTVSNMSPEDSSIYLCSVEGFGQKTGETQYFGPGTRLLVL.

The rearrangement links TRBV29-1 to TRBJ2-1; TRBD2 matches at 7 bases. The CDR3 extends over 14 amino acids. Germline CDR1 is SQVTM and CDR2 is ANQGSEA. J lost 7 bases, V lost 2 bases, and 8 bases had no gene match. The DNA of the CDR3 is TGCAGCGTTGAACAGCGACTAGCAGGTAATGAGCAGTTCTTC. The encoded protein is CSVEQRLAGNEQFF.

A single count supports this clone. V usage is TRBV5-1 and J usage is TRBJ1-3, with a possible D match to TRBD1 (5 bases). The length of the CDR3 is 15 residues. Trimming removed 4 bases from V and 0 bases from J, with 11 bases in between. Germline CDR1 and CDR2: SGHRS and YFSETQ. The CDR3 here is CASSTWGVSGNTIYF. CDR3 sequence (DNA): TGCGCCAGCAGCACGTGGGGGGTCTCTGGAAACACCATATATTTT.

This chain uses TRBV7-2 with TRBJ2-1, with 15 bases that match TRBD2. Germline V gives CDR1 SGHTA, CDR2 FQGNSA. This CDR3 has 15 residues. V shed 4 bases, J shed 15 bases, and the junction held 10 bases outside the gene matches. The CDR3 DNA sequence: TGTGCCAGCAGCTACCATAAGGGACTAGCGGGAGGCTTGTTCTTC. Translating it yields CASSYHKGLAGGLFF.